These 26 T cell receptor beta chains were all obtained from the same sample, sequenced in a study of OX40 agonist ivuxolimab in advanced cancers. Libraries were prepared by immunoSEQ multiplex PCR; TCRdb keeps only in-frame clonotypes and omits some of them. The table lists some 58,000 clones, 70% to 90% of them singletons. The starting material was CD4+ or CD8+ T cells sorted from blood, obtained in a trial of the OX40 agonist ivuxolimab. The receptors were gathered from an adult with an advanced solid tumor such as melanoma, head and neck, liver or kidney cancer.

This clone was found once. The chain carries TRBV18 and TRBJ2-2, with TRBD2 matching over 11 bases. J gave up 2 bases and V 3 bases, and 2 bases lay outside the gene matches. CDR3 length: 16 residues. Germline V lookup: CDR1 KGHSH, CDR2 LQKENI. CDR3 region: CASSPGTSGNTGELFF. In nucleotides, the CDR3 is TGTGCCAGCTCACCCGGGACTAGCGGAAACACCGGGGAGCTGTTTTTT.

The J gene is TRBJ1-5, the V gene TRBV6-5; no clear D. Germline CDR1 reads MNHEY; CDR2 reads SVGAGI. Deletions cut 4 bases from V and 7 bases from J, with 14 bases between. This CDR3 comprises 14 residues. CDR3 region: CASSLKGVGQPQHF. CDR3 bases: TGTGCCAGCAGTTTGAAAGGCGTAGGCCAGCCCCAGCATTTT.

This chain joins TRBV18 and TRBJ1-3; D might be TRBD1 (5 bases). V lost 3 bases, J lost 0 bases, and 9 bases lay in between. Germline CDR1 KGHSH, CDR2 LQKENI. The CDR3 is made up of 15 amino acids. CDR3 nucleotide sequence: TGTGCCAGCTCACCGGACATCATCTCTGGAAACACCATATATTTT. Translating gives CASSPDIISGNTIYF.

The chain couples TRBV10-3 to TRBJ1-5; D uncertain. Trimming shortened V by 6 bases and J by 1 base, and 4 bases separated the two germline ends. The CDR3 runs 12 residues. The germline V gene encodes CDR1 ENHRY and CDR2 SYGVKD. As DNA, the CDR3 is TGTGCCATCAGCGGCAGCAATCAGCCCCAGCATTTT. Protein product: CAISGSNQPQHF.

About this clone: The identical CDR3 is also encoded by other nucleotide sequences in the sample. The chain recombines TRBV27 with TRBJ2-5; no clear D. Per germline, CDR1 MNHEY and CDR2 SMNVEV (reference sequence). The CDR3 has 11 amino acids. The V gene lost 3 bases and the J gene lost 5 bases, with 4 bases spanning the gap. The CDR3 is CASSLGETQYF. CDR3 in DNA: TGTGCCAGCAGTTTGGGTGAGACCCAGTACTTC.

The chain is built from TRBV7-2 and TRBJ1-4; D uncertain. Trimming took 5 bases from V and 8 from J, leaving 15 bases between them. The CDR3 covers 14 residues. The germline gives CDR1 SGHTA, CDR2 FQGNSA. The DNA of the CDR3 is TGTGCCAGCAGCGAAGGGTCCCGAGCGGAAAAACTGTTTTTT. As protein: CASSEGSRAEKLFF.

The CDR3 region has the DNA TGTGCCAGCAGTTTAAGAGGGGGAGGGACTAATGAAAAACTGTTTTTT. Translating gives CASSLRGGGTNEKLFF. J is TRBJ1-4 and V is TRBV6-6; D may be TRBD1 (6 bases). Germline-derived CDR1 and CDR2 are MNHNY and SVGAGI (reference sequence). With 4 bases removed from V and 2 bases from J, the gap between germline ends came to 14 bases. The length of the CDR3 is 16 residues.

The chain recombines TRBV5-6 with TRBJ1-4; TRBD1 is a possible D gene (5 bases). The CDR3 covers 15 residues. V dropped 0 bases and J dropped 8 bases, with 14 bases sitting between them. The germline gives CDR1 SGHDT, CDR2 YYEEEE. Here the CDR3 reads CASSLARGDREKLFF. The CDR3 region has the DNA TGTGCCAGCAGCTTGGCACGGGGGGATAGGGAAAAACTGTTTTTT.

This chain uses TRBV7-2 with TRBJ2-5, with no clear D. The CDR3 extends over 13 amino acids. The V gene's germline CDR1 is SGHTA and CDR2 FQGNSA. Between the trimmed V and J ends, which lost 5 bases and 6 bases, there was a span of 13 bases. CDR3 DNA sequence: TGTGCCAGCAGCCCTGGTTCTGGCAAGACCCAGTACTTC. Amino acids: CASSPGSGKTQYF.

The genes are TRBV2 and TRBJ2-3; D ambiguous. V dropped 7 bases and J dropped 2 bases, with 10 bases sitting between them. The CDR3 sequence is 13 residues long. CDR1 and CDR2 from the germline V gene are SNHLY and FYNNEI. CDR3 region: CASIKLFTDTQYF. The DNA for the CDR3 is TGTGCCAGCATAAAACTATTCACAGATACGCAGTATTTT.

A few counts support this clone. The CDR3 DNA sequence: TGTGCCAGCAGCTTGAATAACAGGGGTGGGTCACCCCTCCACTTT. Translation: CASSLNNRGGSPLHF. The chain joins TRBV11-2 to TRBJ1-6, with 7 bases matching TRBD1. CDR1 and CDR2 (germline): SGHAT, FQNNGV. The CDR3 covers 15 residues. The J segment lost 10 bases and the V segment lost 3 bases, leaving 9 bases of the junction unmatched.

The V and J genes are TRBV7-8 and TRBJ1-6; 7 positions agree with TRBD1. The CDR3 spans 15 residues. The V gene end was trimmed by 5 bases and the J gene end by 6 bases; junction bases not matched to a gene: 7. The germline CDR1 and CDR2 sequences are SGHVS and FQNEAQ. The CDR3 is CASSRRGDSNSPLHF. CDR3 DNA: TGTGCCAGCAGCCGGCGGGGGGACAGTAATTCACCCCTCCACTTT.

The chain couples TRBV9 to TRBJ1-2; 7 bases are shared with TRBD1. The ends lost 4 bases at V and 8 bases at J; junction bases unmatched: 8. The CDR3 consists of 13 residues. Germline CDR1 reads SGDLS; CDR2 reads YYNGEE. Written as DNA, the CDR3 is TGTGCCAGCAGCCGCCAGGGGGAAAGAGGCTACACCTTC. Its protein product is CASSRQGERGYTF.

The chain uses TRBV5-8 and TRBJ2-7, with TRBD1 identical over 7 bases. This CDR3 is 13 amino acids long. Germline V gene data show CDR1 as SGHTS and CDR2 as YDEGEE. V lost 1 base to trimming and J lost 2 bases; unmatched junction nucleotides: 0. The CDR3 DNA reads TGTGCCAGCAGCTTGACAGGGGCCTACGAGCAGTACTTC. As protein: CASSLTGAYEQYF.

The chain links TRBV10-3 to TRBJ1-2; 8 nucleotides agree with TRBD1. Per the germline V gene, CDR1 is ENHRY and CDR2 is SYGVKD. J lost 1 base, V lost 3 bases, and 13 bases had no gene match. The length of the CDR3 is 18 residues. The CDR3 DNA sequence: TGTGCCATCAGTGAAATGGGACAGGCAAACTCCTTTAACTATGGCTACACCTTC. Amino acid sequence: CAISEMGQANSFNYGYTF.

J is TRBJ2-7 and V is TRBV7-9; D may be TRBD2 (7 bases). CDR1 SEHNR and CDR2 FQNEAQ come from the germline V gene (reference sequence). The CDR3 covers 14 residues. Trimming shortened V by 5 bases and J by 7 bases, and 18 bases separated the two germline ends. The CDR3 coding sequence is TGTGCCAGCAGCCCCGGGCTAGGGGGAGGGGAGCAGTACTTC. Translation gives CASSPGLGGGEQYF.

The chain is built from TRBV7-2 and TRBJ2-5, with 9 nucleotides matching TRBD2. Germline lookup yields CDR1 SGHTA and CDR2 FQGNSA. CDR3 length equals 16 residues. With 1 base clipped from V and 4 bases from J, the junction kept 7 bases outside the gene matches. The CDR3 reads CASSLGSGGRGETQYF. The CDR3, as DNA: TGTGCCAGCAGCTTAGGAAGCGGGGGGCGGGGAGAGACCCAGTACTTC. The whole variable domain, remainder taken from reference TRBV7-2 and TRBJ2-5, is GAGVSQSPSNKVTEKGKDVELRCDPISGHTALYWYRQSLGQGLEFLIYFQGNSAPDKSGLPSDRFSAERTGGSVSTLTIQRTQQEDSAVYLCASSLGSGGRGETQYFGPGTRLLVL.

This chain joins TRBV7-9 and TRBJ2-3, with D possibly being TRBD1 or TRBD2 (5 bases each). Germline V gene lookup returns CDR1 SEHNR and CDR2 FQNEAQ (reference sequence). Trimming took 4 bases from V and 4 from J, leaving 21 bases between them. This CDR3 is built from 17 residues. This chain's CDR3 is CASSSALSLGVADTQYF. The CDR3 nucleotides read TGTGCCAGCAGCTCCGCACTTAGCTTGGGGGTCGCAGATACGCAGTATTTT.

DNA for the CDR3: TGCGCCAGCAGCCAAGTCTCACTGTGGTACAGGGCCTCCTCTGGAAACACCATATATTTT. Translating it yields CASSQVSLWYRASSGNTIYF. The rearrangement joins TRBV4-1 to TRBJ1-3; weak D call: TRBD1 (6 bases). V lost 1 base and J lost 0, with 22 bases in between. The CDR3 sequence is 20 residues long. Germline V CDR1 and CDR2: MGHRA, YSYEKL.

The V gene is TRBV15, the J gene TRBJ2-5; D is uncertain. Trimming stripped 2 bases from V and 5 bases from J, with 12 bases between. In germline, CDR1 is LNHNV, CDR2 YYDKDF (reference sequence). The CDR3 consists of 14 residues. CDR3 DNA sequence: TGTGCCACCAGCAGACTACCGCCCCAGGAGACCCAGTACTTC. Translated: CATSRLPPQETQYF.

The V gene is TRBV6-5, the J gene TRBJ1-5, with D unclear. The germline V gene encodes CDR1 MNHEY and CDR2 SVGAGI. There are 12 residues in the CDR3. Trimming took off 8 bases at V and 4 bases at J, with 9 bases between the two ends. CDR3 loop: CASREKNQPQHF. The CDR3 bases are TGTGCCAGCCGTGAGAAGAATCAGCCCCAGCATTTT.

The chain recombines TRBV29-1 with TRBJ2-2, with D maybe TRBD1 (6 bases). This CDR3 spans 13 amino acids. Germline V gene lookup returns CDR1 SQVTM and CDR2 ANQGSEA. The germline V and J ends were trimmed by 5 bases and 4 bases, with 11 bases remaining between them. The CDR3 loop reads CSVSQGITGELFF. The CDR3 DNA reads as TGCAGCGTTTCACAGGGTATCACCGGGGAGCTGTTTTTT.

V usage is TRBV30 and J usage is TRBJ2-7; D may be TRBD2 (5 bases). CDR3 length equals 14 residues. Germline V gene lookup returns CDR1 GTSNPN and CDR2 SVGIG (reference sequence). This chain's CDR3 is CGMGSIVYSYEQYF. Written as DNA, the CDR3 is TGTGGAATGGGGAGTATTGTATACTCCTACGAGCAGTACTTC.

The rearrangement uses TRBV12-5 and TRBJ1-2; D is perhaps TRBD1 (6 bases). The CDR3 is 17 residues long. Trimming cost V 1 base and J 4 bases, with 19 bases left between them. CDR1 is LGHNT and CDR2 is FRNRAP in the germline V gene. The CDR3 sequence: CASGLETGLRRVYGYTF. As DNA, the CDR3 is TGTGCTAGTGGTTTGGAAACAGGGCTGCGCAGAGTCTATGGCTACACCTTC.

With respect to this clone: Other nucleotide sequences from this sample produce the same CDR3. This chain uses TRBV18 with TRBJ2-5, with D perhaps TRBD2 (5 bases). Germline V gene sequence: CDR1 KGHSH, CDR2 LQKENI. The CDR3 covers 13 residues. V was shortened by 3 bases and J by 1 base, with 6 bases between the two germline ends. DNA for the CDR3: TGTGCCAGCTCACCGAGCGGCCAAGAGACCCAGTACTTC. This codes for CASSPSGQETQYF.

The V call is TRBV6-5, the J call TRBJ1-1; D possibly corresponds to TRBD1 (6 bases). Germline V gene lookup returns CDR1 MNHEY and CDR2 SVGAGI. The CDR3 is 11 amino acids. V lost 7 bases and J 4 bases, leaving 7 bases between the germline ends. CDR3 loop: CASKGGTEAFF. The CDR3 bases are TGTGCCAGCAAAGGGGGCACTGAAGCTTTCTTT.